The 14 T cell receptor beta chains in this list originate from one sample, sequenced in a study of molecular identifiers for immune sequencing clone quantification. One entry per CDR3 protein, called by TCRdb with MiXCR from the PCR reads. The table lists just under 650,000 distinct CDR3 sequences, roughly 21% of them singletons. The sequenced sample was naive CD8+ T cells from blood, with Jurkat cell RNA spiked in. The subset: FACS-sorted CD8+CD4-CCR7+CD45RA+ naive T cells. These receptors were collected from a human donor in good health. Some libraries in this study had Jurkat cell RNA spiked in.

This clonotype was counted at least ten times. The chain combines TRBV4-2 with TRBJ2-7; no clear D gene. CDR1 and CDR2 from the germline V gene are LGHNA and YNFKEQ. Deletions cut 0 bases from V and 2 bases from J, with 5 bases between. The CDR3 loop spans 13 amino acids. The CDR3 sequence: CASSQEIAYEQYF. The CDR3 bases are TGTGCCAGCAGCCAAGAGATAGCCTACGAGCAGTACTTC.

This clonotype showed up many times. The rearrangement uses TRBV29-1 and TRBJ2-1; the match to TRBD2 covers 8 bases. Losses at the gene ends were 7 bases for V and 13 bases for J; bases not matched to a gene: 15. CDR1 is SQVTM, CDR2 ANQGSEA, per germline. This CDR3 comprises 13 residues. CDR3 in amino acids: CSADGVSGMSQFF. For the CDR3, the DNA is TGCAGCGCAGATGGGGTTAGCGGGATGAGTCAGTTCTTC.

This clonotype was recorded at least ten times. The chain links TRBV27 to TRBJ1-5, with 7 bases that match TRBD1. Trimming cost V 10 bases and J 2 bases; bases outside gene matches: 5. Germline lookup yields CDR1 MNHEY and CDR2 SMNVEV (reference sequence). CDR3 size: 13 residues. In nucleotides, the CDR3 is TGTGCCACCTCCGGACAGGGCAATCAGCCCCAGCATTTT. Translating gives CATSGQGNQPQHF.

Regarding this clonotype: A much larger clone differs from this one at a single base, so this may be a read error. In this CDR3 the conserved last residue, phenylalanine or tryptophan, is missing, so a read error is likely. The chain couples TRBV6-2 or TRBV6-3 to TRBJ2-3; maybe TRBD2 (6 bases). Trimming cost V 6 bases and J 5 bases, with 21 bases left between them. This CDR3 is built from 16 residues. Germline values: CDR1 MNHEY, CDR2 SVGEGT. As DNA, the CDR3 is TGTGCCAGCAGACAGACACTAGCAACAGCGGGAGATACGCAGTATCTT. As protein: CASRQTLATAGDTQYL.

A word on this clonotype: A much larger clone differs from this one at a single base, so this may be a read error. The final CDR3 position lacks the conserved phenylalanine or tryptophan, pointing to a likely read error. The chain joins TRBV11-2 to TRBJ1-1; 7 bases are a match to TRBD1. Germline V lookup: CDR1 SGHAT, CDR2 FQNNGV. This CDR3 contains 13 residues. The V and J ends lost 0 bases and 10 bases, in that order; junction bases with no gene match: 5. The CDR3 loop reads CASSLETGEGAFS. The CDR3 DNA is TGTGCCAGCAGCTTAGAAACAGGGGAGGGAGCTTTCTCT.

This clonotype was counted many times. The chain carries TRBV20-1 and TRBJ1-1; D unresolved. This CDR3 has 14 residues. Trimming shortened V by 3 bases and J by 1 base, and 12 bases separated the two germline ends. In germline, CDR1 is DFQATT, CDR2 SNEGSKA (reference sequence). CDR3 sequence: CSARDWGSNTEAFF. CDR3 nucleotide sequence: TGCAGTGCTAGGGATTGGGGATCGAACACTGAAGCTTTCTTT.

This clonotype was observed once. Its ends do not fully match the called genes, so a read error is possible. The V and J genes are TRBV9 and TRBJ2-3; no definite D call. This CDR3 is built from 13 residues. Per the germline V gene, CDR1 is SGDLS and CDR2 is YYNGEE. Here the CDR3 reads CASSVGGTDTLYF. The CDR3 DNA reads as TGTGCCAGCAGCGTAGGAGGCACAGATACGCTGTATTTT.

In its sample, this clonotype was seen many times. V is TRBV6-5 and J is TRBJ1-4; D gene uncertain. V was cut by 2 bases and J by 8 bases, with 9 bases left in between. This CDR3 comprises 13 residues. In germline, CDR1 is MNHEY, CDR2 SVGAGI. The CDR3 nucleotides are TGTGCCAGCAGTTACAACAGAGGGGAAAAACTGTTTTTT. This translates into CASSYNRGEKLFF.

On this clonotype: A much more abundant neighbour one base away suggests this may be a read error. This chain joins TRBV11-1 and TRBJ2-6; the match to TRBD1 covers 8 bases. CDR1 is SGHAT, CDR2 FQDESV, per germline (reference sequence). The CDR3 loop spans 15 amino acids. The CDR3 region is CVSRDRNSGANVLTF. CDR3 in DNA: TGTGTCAGCAGGGACAGGAACTCTGGGGCCAACGTCCTGACTTTC.

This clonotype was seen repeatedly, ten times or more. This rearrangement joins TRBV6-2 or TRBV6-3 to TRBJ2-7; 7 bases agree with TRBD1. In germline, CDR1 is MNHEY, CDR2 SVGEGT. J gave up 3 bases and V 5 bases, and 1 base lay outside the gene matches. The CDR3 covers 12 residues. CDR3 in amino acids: CASSTGVYEQYF. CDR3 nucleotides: TGTGCCAGCAGTACAGGGGTCTACGAGCAGTACTTC.

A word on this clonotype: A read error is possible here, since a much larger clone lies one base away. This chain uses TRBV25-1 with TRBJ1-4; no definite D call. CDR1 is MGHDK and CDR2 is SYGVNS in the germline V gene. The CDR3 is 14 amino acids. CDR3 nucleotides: TGTGCCAGCAGTGAATGGGGTAGGGTTGAAAAACTGCTTTTT. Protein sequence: CASSEWGRVEKLLF.

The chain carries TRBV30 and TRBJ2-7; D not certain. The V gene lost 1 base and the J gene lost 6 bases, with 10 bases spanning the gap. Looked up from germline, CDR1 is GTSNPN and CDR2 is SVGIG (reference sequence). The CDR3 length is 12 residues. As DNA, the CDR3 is TGTGCCTGGAGTGACACCCCTTTCGAGCAGTACTTC. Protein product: CAWSDTPFEQYF.

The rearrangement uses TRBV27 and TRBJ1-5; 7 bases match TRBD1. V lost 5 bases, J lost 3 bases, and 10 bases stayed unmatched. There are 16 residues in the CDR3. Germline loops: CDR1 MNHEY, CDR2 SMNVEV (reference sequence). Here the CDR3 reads CASSPSDRVSNQPQHF. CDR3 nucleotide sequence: TGTGCCAGCAGTCCCTCCGACAGGGTGTCCAATCAGCCCCAGCATTTT.

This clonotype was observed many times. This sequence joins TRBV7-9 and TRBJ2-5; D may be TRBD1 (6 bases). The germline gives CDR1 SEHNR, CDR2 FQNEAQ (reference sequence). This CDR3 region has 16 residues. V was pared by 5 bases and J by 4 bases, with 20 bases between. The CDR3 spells CASSRAGTFSPETQYF. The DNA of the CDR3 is TGTGCCAGCAGCCGCGCCGGGACATTCTCGCCAGAGACCCAGTACTTC.